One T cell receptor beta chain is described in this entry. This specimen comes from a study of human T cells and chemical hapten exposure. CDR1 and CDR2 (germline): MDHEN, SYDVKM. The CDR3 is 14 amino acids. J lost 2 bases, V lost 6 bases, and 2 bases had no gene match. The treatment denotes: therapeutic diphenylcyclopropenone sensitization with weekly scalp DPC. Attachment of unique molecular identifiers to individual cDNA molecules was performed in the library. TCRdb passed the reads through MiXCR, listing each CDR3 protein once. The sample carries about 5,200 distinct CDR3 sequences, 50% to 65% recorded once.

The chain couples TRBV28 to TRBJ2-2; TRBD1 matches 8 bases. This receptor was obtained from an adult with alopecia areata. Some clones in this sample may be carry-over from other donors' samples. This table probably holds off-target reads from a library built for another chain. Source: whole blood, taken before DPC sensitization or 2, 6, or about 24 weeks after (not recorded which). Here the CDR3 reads CASRGTGNTGELFF. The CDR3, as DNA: TGTGCCAGCAGGGGGACAGGAAACACCGGGGAGCTGTTTTTT.